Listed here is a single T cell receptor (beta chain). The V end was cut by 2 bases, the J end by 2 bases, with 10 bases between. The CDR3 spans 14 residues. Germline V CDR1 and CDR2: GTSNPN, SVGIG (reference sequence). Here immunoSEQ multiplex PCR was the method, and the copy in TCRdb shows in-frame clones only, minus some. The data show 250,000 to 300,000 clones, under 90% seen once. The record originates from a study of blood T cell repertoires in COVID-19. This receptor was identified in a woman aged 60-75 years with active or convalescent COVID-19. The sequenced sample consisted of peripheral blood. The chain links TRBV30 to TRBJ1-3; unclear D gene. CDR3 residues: CAWSSSTPGNTIYF. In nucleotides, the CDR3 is TGTGCCTGGAGTTCATCCACTCCTGGAAACACCATATATTTT.